This record looks at one T cell receptor (beta chain) sequence and its context. The source of the sample is a study of response to subunit inactivated influenza vaccine. TCRdb fed the RT-PCR reads into MiXCR, producing one record per CDR3 protein. This sample yields about 540,000 distinct CDR3 sequences, of which around 25% are seen a single time; about 2.8% belongs to the top ten. The length of the CDR3 is 16 residues. Losses at the gene ends were 2 bases for V and 2 bases for J; bases not matched to a gene: 7. Germline CDR1 and CDR2: MGHDK and SYGVNS. This same sample was also part of a study on T cells expressing NK-cell markers. That work contributes: It was by 5'RACE template switching with UMIs that TCR beta cDNA was made.

The gene calls are TRBV25-1 and TRBJ2-3; 7 bases match TRBD2. The source was CD4+ T cells sorted from PBMCs, collected approximately 13 days after vaccination. This TCR derives from a man aged 45-60 years who received an inactivated influenza vaccine. This CDR3 is CASSESTAGVTDTQYF. The DNA for the CDR3 is TGTGCCAGCAGTGAAAGTACGGCGGGAGTCACAGATACGCAGTATTTT. Filled out from reference TRBV25-1 and TRBJ2-3, the complete variable domain reads EADIYQTPRYLVIGTGKKITLECSQTMGHDKMYWYQQDPGMELHLIHYSYGVNSTEKGDLSSESTVSRIRTEHFPLTLESARPSHTSQYLCASSESTAGVTDTQYFGPGTRLTVL.